This T cell receptor (beta chain) was found in a study of cytomegalovirus exposure and HLA in healthy donors (dated by TCRdb to about 2017). Describing the broader study: According to an earlier analysis of a few hundred of the donors, some 180 million T cells yielded over 90 million unique TCR beta sequences and less than 300 Gb of sequence data. An early release that covered roughly 600 HLA-typed donors contained approximately 320 gigabases of sequencing data and about 84 million unique TCR sequences. Of the roughly 400 genotyped donors, 65% to 90% fell in the genetic ancestry cluster associated with self-reported Caucasian donors. The aim of the study was to test whether cataloging public T cell receptors could identify signatures of past pathogen exposure. The T cell repertoires of 670 or so subjects were profiled by immunosequencing and related to cytomegalovirus serostatus. Along with the approximately 670-subject first cohort, a separate validation cohort of roughly 110 different subjects was used. To predict cytomegalovirus infection status, the study brought together high-throughput TCR immunosequencing, statistical association of individual TCRs with disease status, and machine learning. To study patterns of TCR occurrence, a later analysis re-analyzed previously published TCR beta repertoires from around 670 donors and added high-resolution HLA genotyping. In the later analysis, no new phenotypic data were used to find candidate immune exposures; instead, reliance was placed on TCR beta sequences and their occurrence across donors. To decide whether each TCR beta V gene segment behaved as functional or pseudogenic, an earlier analysis of some 600 of the donors relied on high-throughput TCR beta sequencing. Donor age, sex, ethnicity and CMV serostatus were collected together with the repertoire data. A later genetic analysis took genome-wide SNP genotypes for about 55% of the 666 donors and used that subset as a discovery cohort. Every repertoire in the discovery cohort had been generated on one and the same sequencing platform. Class I and class II HLA loci were covered by the typing at four-digit resolution. The number of typed donors differed by locus: roughly 629-640 for A, B, C, DRB1 and DQB1; 500 to 550 for DQA1; approximately 600 for DPA1; and some 470 for DPB1. Five DR-DQ haplotypes were treated as single units for association and clustering because of strong linkage in the cohort. Across around 400 genotyped donors of the cohort, an average of approximately 240,000 unique TCR beta nucleotide sequences per donor were sequenced, and 15% to 20% of those sequences were non-productive.

The cohort consisted of 600 or so healthy bone marrow donors. All cohort members were sampled while nominally healthy, although unrecorded immune exposures were likely present. The donor was CMV seronegative and was included in the group of around 320 seronegative cohort members. A peripheral blood sample was provided by each donor, and peripheral blood mononuclear cells were used for TCR beta sequencing. Genomic DNA was extracted from the blood cell samples with the Qiagen DNeasy Blood Extraction Kit. The library was generated by the immunoSEQ multiplex PCR assay. For the multiplex PCR, a mixture combining 60 forward primers for TCR Vbeta segments and 13 reverse primers for TCR Jbeta segments was used. A multiplex PCR assay on genomic DNA amplified the CDR3 region of rearranged TCR beta genes. Amplified TCR beta libraries were sequenced as 87-base-pair reads on the Illumina HiSeq System. Per the authors' processing: A later analysis tallied 70 million to 100 million unique TCR beta chains across the 666 repertoires, and about 10 million of those chains were shared by two or more donors. A nearest-neighbor algorithm error-corrected the raw reads and collapsed the reads into unique sequences, merging closely related sequences to remove PCR and sequencing errors. To assign V, D and J gene segments, CDR3 sequences were aligned to IMGT reference sequences. Each retained sequence needed at least a six-nucleotide match to both a V gene segment and a J gene segment. A rearrangement counted as productive if the CDR3 had no stop codons and remained in frame with V and J, and every other rearrangement counted as non-productive. CDR3 was defined according to IMGT convention as the region running from the second conserved V-encoded cysteine to the conserved J-encoded phenylalanine. In an earlier analysis of roughly 610 of the donors, sequences lacking an unambiguous match to a single V gene segment were excluded. An earlier analysis of fewer than 750 of the donors called V segments functional above 56.7% productive rearrangements and segregating when the between-donor standard deviation exceeded 5%. A statistical classification framework was developed to diagnose cytomegalovirus status using the catalog of TCR beta chain sequences. V and J gene assignment, in a later analysis, came from comparing TCR nucleotide sequences with IMGT/GENE-DB human TR gene sequences. The TCRdist pipeline was used in a later analysis to assign CDR3 sequences and most-parsimonious VDJ recombination scenarios. In a later analysis, every TCR beta chain was defined by the combination of its CDR3 amino acid sequence and its V-gene family, and reads without a unique V-gene family were dropped. A later analysis removed 500 to 650 highly shared, low-generation-probability nucleotide sequences to deal with suspected cross-contamination and a sequencing artifact. In a later analysis, a clonal expansion index was calculated for each public chain from normalized within-repertoire ranks of inferred template counts. In a later analysis, generation probabilities were computed using a VDJ recombination model fitted to out-of-frame rearrangements, and the results were checked against IGoR. In a later analysis, TCR-TCR, TCR-HLA and TCR-CMV co-occurrence was scored with hypergeometric tests, and a repertoire-size bias correction was applied to TCR pairs. False discovery rates were estimated in a later analysis by permuting HLA or CMV assignments 20 times. A later analysis grouped co-occurring TCRs with DBSCAN, adding TCRdist sequence similarity when clustering within HLA-allele-positive subsets. Co-occurrence clustering excluded repertoires with fewer than 30,000 or more than 120,000 public chains, plus five with anomalous nucleotide sharing. TCRdb holds this immuneACCESS table with in-frame rearrangements only. Some clones are missing; in checked studies, unresolved V genes explain under half, and the rest has no known cause. V and J calls and clone size follow that table, whereas D and trimming were derived from the DNA. This sample has tens of thousands of clones in its table, and 65% to 85% of those were observed once. The ten top clones hold 2.7% of the sample.

Comment on this clone: The antigen it recognizes is unknown. No base qualities exist here, and no much larger clone lies one base off it.

The CDR3 spans 18 residues, from the cysteine through the phenylalanine. CDR3 DNA only is kept here, 54 bases in frame from base 1. Beyond this particular receptor, the publication reports: Roughly uniform sequencing depth across donors was assumed in presence/absence analyses, although this assumption may not hold. Correlated functional status among segregating V segments might be attributable to linkage disequilibrium, but an unknown experimental factor could not be ruled out. A later analysis found that HLA-associated TCR beta chains were more clonally expanded and had lower generation probabilities than equally common non-associated chains. In vitro tests confirmed that a few of the cytomegalovirus-associated TCR beta chains recognize cytomegalovirus antigens. Only TCR beta chains were sequenced in this cohort, and the absence of alpha or paired-chain data limited detectable features. A cluster of highly shared sequence variants was judged likely to represent a technical artifact of the sequencing pipeline. An earlier analysis of approximately 570 of the donors showed that most TCR beta V segments appeared in productive rearrangements either about 87% or about 30% of the time, which broadly matched IMGT annotations. HLA typing was unavailable for some donors at each locus, so association tests used only the typed subset. Most TCR sequences were observed very rarely across donors, whereas some public TCRs were present in many individuals. In both the original and validation cohorts, the classifier was reported to diagnose cytomegalovirus status with high specificity and sensitivity. Compared with the approximately 720-donor mean, donors in an Asian-associated ancestry cluster had fewer N-insertions in productive TCRs, according to a later genetic analysis. Assigning TCR associations to individual alleles was difficult when HLA alleles, especially DR and DQ, strongly co-occurred. A later analysis associated 17,000 or so TCR beta sequences with specific HLA alleles at a false discovery rate of 0.05. An association between a missense DCLRE1C variant and V-gene and J-gene trimming of TCR beta chains was found in a later genetic analysis and replicated in an independent cohort. A later analysis reported that several top co-occurrence clusters appeared linked to parvovirus B19, influenza, CMV and Epstein-Barr virus. In the study, some 180 TCR beta chains were listed as associated with cytomegalovirus. Most CMV-associated TCR beta chains appeared to be HLA-restricted in a later analysis, and the HLA associations seemed to be driven largely by CMV exposure. A further reported finding was that TCR beta sequences accurately predicted the HLA-A and HLA-B alleles for most subjects in the first cohort. The authors suggested that the approach could potentially be extended to other disease states and immunological phenotypes. In a later analysis, the rate of TCR association differed among HLA loci, with DRB1 alleles having the most associated TCRs and HLA-C alleles having the fewest. Some IMGT-functional V segments, including TRBV6-2 and TRBV6-3, could not be distinguished by the 87-base-pair reads and were therefore excluded. About 17 rarely observed V segments, including chromosome 9 orphons, were excluded from the earlier analysis of almost 600 of the donors because counts were too low. The only immune exposure information available for the cohort was CMV serostatus.

Sequences were obtained from PBMCs. The clonotype originates from a man aged 30-40 years in good health and CMV-seronegative. The V and J genes are TRBV21-1 and TRBJ1-5; TRBD1, the table's D call, was not compared with the DNA. TRBV21-1 is recorded as a pseudogene. CDR3 sequence: CASSSDRGPLEGNQPQHF. The DNA sequence follows: TGTGCCAGCAGCAGCGACAGGGGGCCCCTTGAGGGCAATCAGCCCCAGCATTTT.